Below, 11 T cell receptor beta chains from the same sample are listed, as sequenced in a study of cytomegalovirus exposure and HLA in healthy donors. This PCR relied on a set of 60 Vbeta primers and 13 Jbeta primers. TCRdb keeps only in-frame clones here, not all; method: immunoSEQ multiplex PCR. The sample lists approximately 140,000 clones; over 75% were seen once. The sample taken for sequencing was PBMCs. The receptors were sampled from a boy between 10 and 17 years old in good health and CMV-seronegative.

The genes are TRBV29-1 and TRBJ1-4; maybe TRBD1 (5 bases). Germline lookup yields CDR1 SQVTM and CDR2 ANQGSEA. V dropped 8 bases and J dropped 3 bases, with 19 bases sitting between them. The CDR3 contains 15 residues. CDR3 region: CSIGVTGASNEKLFF. Here the CDR3 DNA reads TGCAGCATTGGAGTAACAGGAGCCTCTAATGAAAAACTGTTTTTT.

The chain employs TRBV5-1 and TRBJ1-5; D is unresolved. CDR1 and CDR2 (germline): SGHRS, YFSETQ. This CDR3 spans 15 amino acids. The V end was cut by 0 bases, the J end by 4 bases, with 11 bases between. CDR3 in amino acids: CASSLEAGDNQPQHF. CDR3 coding DNA: TGCGCCAGCAGCTTGGAGGCAGGTGATAATCAGCCCCAGCATTTT.

The rearrangement links TRBV27 to TRBJ2-1; 15 positions agree with TRBD2. J gave up 2 bases and V 4 bases, and 6 bases lay outside the gene matches. Germline CDR1 reads MNHEY; CDR2 reads SMNVEV (reference sequence). The CDR3 spans 18 residues. The CDR3 is CASSSGLAGGPAYNEQFF. In nucleotides, the CDR3 is TGTGCCAGCAGTTCCGGACTAGCGGGAGGGCCGGCCTACAATGAGCAGTTCTTC.

The CDR3 loop is CASSLVSGSYEQYF. The CDR3 nucleotides are TGCGCCAGCAGCTTGGTGTCAGGGTCCTACGAGCAGTACTTC. The chain is built from TRBV5-1 and TRBJ2-7; D might be TRBD1 (5 bases). The CDR3 contains 14 residues. V was clipped by 0 bases and J by 1 base, with 8 bases between them. Germline-derived CDR1 and CDR2 are SGHRS and YFSETQ.

There are a few counts of this clone. The V and J genes are TRBV6-5 and TRBJ2-7; D unclear. In germline, CDR1 is MNHEY, CDR2 SVGAGI. Between the trimmed V and J ends, which lost 7 bases and 2 bases, there was a span of 15 bases. CDR3 length: 14 amino acids. CDR3: CASISLGSPYEQYF. DNA for the CDR3: TGTGCCAGCATTTCACTGGGCTCCCCCTACGAGCAGTACTTC.

Here the CDR3 reads CASSLDWSMNTEAFF. In nucleotides, the CDR3 is TGTGCCAGCAGCTTAGATTGGAGTATGAACACTGAAGCTTTCTTT. This chain links TRBV7-9 with TRBJ1-1, with no clear D. Germline V gives CDR1 SEHNR, CDR2 FQNEAQ (reference sequence). V lost 1 base to trimming and J lost 0 bases, with 9 bases between them. This CDR3 contains 15 residues.

V usage is TRBV6-1 and J usage is TRBJ1-2, with D hard to call. Germline CDR1 is MNHNS and CDR2 is SASEGT. The CDR3 spans 13 residues. Trimming removed 2 bases from V and 13 bases from J, with 17 bases in between. The CDR3 here is CASSEWNGGPITF. The CDR3 nucleotides read TGTGCCAGCAGTGAATGGAACGGAGGGCCGATCACCTTC.

Concerning this clone: Mismatch with germline at one junction end may stem from a read error. V is TRBV27 and J is TRBJ1-5; the D gene is possibly TRBD1 (5 bases). CDR3 length: 12 residues. CDR1 is MNHEY, CDR2 SMNVEV, per germline (reference sequence). CDR3 sequence reads: CANSFRGQPQHF. As DNA, the CDR3 is TGTGCCAACAGTTTTAGGGGCCAGCCCCAGCATTTT.

The rearrangement links TRBV7-3 to TRBJ1-2, with TRBD1 identical over 8 bases. The CDR3 loop spans 13 amino acids. V lost 5 bases to trimming and J lost 8 bases; unmatched junction nucleotides: 7. CDR1 is SGHTA, CDR2 FQGTGA, per germline. CDR3 loop: CASSPGQGSGYTF. The CDR3 coding sequence is TGTGCCAGCAGCCCAGGACAGGGTAGCGGCTACACCTTC.

The chain has TRBV5-6 and TRBJ2-7, with 8 bases that match TRBD1. The germline V gene has CDR1 SGHDT and CDR2 YYEEEE. With 4 bases clipped from V and 5 bases from J, the junction kept 8 bases outside the gene matches. The CDR3 is 14 residues long. CDR3 nucleotide sequence: TGTGCCAGCAGCCCCTGGACAGGGTCAAACGAGCAGTACTTC. It codes for CASSPWTGSNEQYF.

Worth noting for this clone: One end of the junction does not line up with germline, which may come from a read error. The identical CDR3 is also encoded by other nucleotide sequences in the sample. The rearrangement links TRBV6-6 to TRBJ1-2, with D unresolved. CDR1 and CDR2 (germline): MNHNY, SVGAGI (reference sequence). CDR3 length: 10 amino acids. This chain's CDR3 is CATANYGYTF. In nucleotides, the CDR3 is TGCGCCACCGCTAACTATGGCTACACCTTC.